The source of this T cell receptor beta chain is a study of T cells in localized non-small cell lung cancer (dated by TCRdb to the early 2020s). Looking at the study overall: The study examined T cell repertoires in approximately 240 patients with early-stage NSCLC and compared tumors with uninvolved tumor-adjacent lungs. The cohort consisted of 236 treatment-naive NSCLC patients whose localized lung tumors had been resected. NSCLC patients had a mean age of roughly 66 years, and around 140 were male and over 85 female.

Uninvolved adjacent lung was sampled at least 2 cm away from the tumor margin, and two independent pathologists confirmed that the tissue had no atypia. At diagnosis, tumor, uninvolved tumor-adjacent lung and peripheral blood were collected and then preserved as a mix of FFPE and fresh-frozen material. Worth noting for this clone: Its antigen is currently not known. Per-nucleotide qualities are absent, and no much larger clonotype sits a single base away.

Broad study findings and their caveats: Because the study design was exploratory, TCR variables were selected using unadjusted p-values without false-discovery rate correction. Because multi-region sequencing of the tumors was not done, intratumor heterogeneity could not be ruled out. Longer overall survival was associated with higher blood T cell density, whereas shorter survival was associated with higher adjacent-lung clonality. Uninvolved tumor-adjacent lung showed the highest T cell clonality, higher than tumor, which suggests more focused antigenic responses in the adjacent lung. A median of around 50 of the top 100 tumor clones turned up in the paired uninvolved adjacent lung, and fewer than 35 of those clones also ranked among the top 100 of that same adjacent lung.

TCR beta CDR3 regions were sequenced from DNA using the immunoSEQ Assay. The authors' analysis ran thus. To compute T cell density, TCR beta template counts were normalized to usable DNA, which was estimated by amplifying housekeeping genes. The preseqR package was used to estimate richness by extrapolating to 400,000 templates for PBMC samples and to 120,000 templates for tissue samples. Clonality was calculated as one minus Pielou's evenness. To identify tissue-enriched TCRs, differential abundance testing was run on productive amino-acid clonotypes with a minimum total count of 5 and an alpha of 0.1. Repertoire overlap between compartments was quantified with the Jaccard Index and Morisita Overlap Index. TCR beta CDR3s were clustered by GLIPH together with public tetramer-defined viral CDR3s, and at least three viral sequences plus V-gene enrichment were required for viral motifs. TCRdb mirrors the immuneACCESS table, restricted to in-frame sequences. Some clones are absent from its copies; in checked studies, under half trace to an unresolved V gene, and the reason for the others is unknown. V and J calls plus clone size are reproduced from that table; the DNA served to infer D and trimming. The sample table shows 2,700 or so clones, and about 26% are seen once. The ten largest clones capture 15% to 20% of the sample.

V lost 7 bases and J lost 8 bases, and the count of bases not matched to a germline gene is 11. CDR1 MDHEN and CDR2 SYDVKM were looked up in the germline V gene. Including cysteine and phenylalanine, the CDR3 has 14 amino acids. CDR3 DNA only is kept here, 42 bases in frame from base 1. The rearranged segments are TRBV28 and TRBJ1-2, with TRBD1 identical over 9 junction bases. Sequencing was performed on normal lung tissue next to the tumor, taken before any cancer treatment. The TCR comes from a woman aged 35 to 69 with stage II squamous cell lung carcinoma. The nucleotide sequence reads TGTGCCAGCAAGGAAACGGGACAGGGTCTCGGCTACACCTTC. This translates into CASKETGQGLGYTF.